This TCR beta chain was recovered during a study of T-cell memory formation after mild COVID-19. Study summary: Largely donor-specific TCR clusters were found.

This clonotype was observed a handful of times. Antigen: not known. TCRdb reprocessed the 5' RACE reads with MiXCR, giving one entry per CDR3 protein. The sample lists 400,000 to 500,000 distinct CDR3 sequences; 24% were seen once. General study findings and limits: Later expanders leaned CD4+, whereas day 15 to 85 contracting clones were balanced CD4/CD8.

The CDR3 has 13 residues. Trimming took off 5 bases at V and 2 bases at J, with 9 bases between the two ends. The TCR originated in an adult woman who had mild COVID-19 (a few samples of this study predate the infection). Cell type and time point are not known. The sequenced sample consisted of PBMCs or a T cell subset sorted from them (not recorded which). V is TRBV12-3 or TRBV12-4 and J is TRBJ1-2, with D possibly being TRBD1 (5 bases). The chain's CDR3 is CASSMGRNYGYTF. In DNA form, the CDR3 reads TGTGCCAGCAGTATGGGACGCAACTATGGCTACACCTTC.